The text below deals with one TCR beta chain. These data come from a study of shared T cell receptors in the human thymus. The method was immunoSEQ multiplex PCR; TCRdb's version includes in-frame clones alone and lacks a portion of them. The table shows approximately 760,000 clones, with around 85% occurring only once. CDR1 is PRHDT, CDR2 FYEKMQ, per germline (reference sequence). Trimming removed 5 bases at V and 6 bases at J, with 11 bases between. The CDR3 covers 12 residues. The sample was also linked to a second study, of human thymus T cells.

Sequenced: thymocytes. The clonotype originates from a girl under three years old with a congenital heart defect. The chain recombines TRBV13 with TRBJ2-7; tentative D call: TRBD2 (6 bases). CDR3 region: CASSRRGCEQYF. For the CDR3, the DNA is TGTGCCAGCAGCCGCCGGGGGTGCGAGCAGTACTTC.